The next 27 T cell receptor beta chains were all read from a single sample in a study of T cells in Graves' hyperthyroidism and ophthalmopathy. RNA transcripts yielded amplified TCR beta CDR3 regions. An initial round of RT-PCR targeting the TCR CDR3 relied on the HTBI primer set. TCRdb called the multiplex PCR reads again in MiXCR, with one record for every CDR3 protein. The data show 350,000 to 400,000 distinct CDR3 sequences, about 18% seen once. The material sequenced was blood. These receptors all stem from a woman aged 18-30 years with Graves' hyperthyroidism.

This clonotype was counted many times. The rearrangement joins TRBV12-3 or TRBV12-4 to TRBJ2-7; TRBD1 matches 9 bases. This CDR3 spans 14 amino acids. With 5 bases clipped from V and 3 bases from J, the junction kept 5 bases outside the gene matches. CDR3 residues: CASSPGQGIYEQYF. CDR3 nucleotides: TGTGCCAGCAGTCCGGGACAGGGTATCTACGAGCAGTACTTC.

This clonotype was observed at least ten times. For the CDR3, the DNA is TGTGCCAGCAGCACGGTGTCGAGAGATCAGCCCCAGCATTTT. This sequence encodes CASSTVSRDQPQHF. The chain couples TRBV6-5 to TRBJ1-5; no clear D gene. CDR1 MNHEY and CDR2 SVGAGI come from the germline V gene. The CDR3 has 14 residues. Trimming shortened V by 6 bases and J by 5 bases, and 14 bases separated the two germline ends.

The gene calls are TRBV4-1 and TRBJ2-5; D is perhaps TRBD1 or TRBD2 (5 bases each). Germline values: CDR1 MGHRA, CDR2 YSYEKL. This CDR3 contains 15 residues. With 8 bases removed from V and 4 bases from J, the gap between germline ends came to 20 bases. The DNA of the CDR3 is TGCGCCAGCCGAAGAGGTCTCGGGGCAGCAGAGACCCAGTACTTC. Amino acids: CASRRGLGAAETQYF.

The chain combines TRBV28 with TRBJ1-2; D unclear. V lost 3 bases and J lost 4, with 12 bases in between. The CDR3 is 14 residues long. Germline CDR1 is MDHEN and CDR2 is SYDVKM. This CDR3 is CASSFPQASYGYTF. CDR3 coding DNA: TGTGCCAGCAGTTTCCCCCAAGCCTCCTATGGCTACACCTTC.

This clonotype came up many times. This chain joins TRBV15 and TRBJ2-5; no reliable D call. Looked up from germline, CDR1 is LNHNV and CDR2 is YYDKDF (reference sequence). This CDR3 contains 15 residues. Trimming pared 0 bases from V and 1 base from J, leaving 9 bases between. The CDR3 reads CATSRDPGSQETQYF. Here the CDR3 DNA reads TGTGCCACCAGCAGAGATCCTGGCAGCCAAGAGACCCAGTACTTC. The whole variable domain, remainder taken from reference TRBV15 and TRBJ2-5, is DAMVIQNPRYQVTQFGKPVTLSCSQTLNHNVMYWYQQKSSQAPKLLFHYYDKDFNNEADTPDNFQSRRPNTSFCFLDIRSPGLGDTAMYLCATSRDPGSQETQYFGPGTRLLVL.

There are many counts of this clonotype. The rearrangement links TRBV12-3 or TRBV12-4 to TRBJ2-7; D is uncertain. The CDR3 is 14 amino acids. Trimming pared 4 bases from V and 0 bases from J, leaving 10 bases between. Here the CDR3 DNA reads TGTGCCAGCAGTTATCACAGCATCTCCTACGAGCAGTACTTC. Translated, it gives CASSYHSISYEQYF.

This clonotype appeared a few times. The chain couples TRBV20-1 to TRBJ2-2, with 11 bases that match TRBD2. Losses at the gene ends were 1 base for V and 7 bases for J; bases not matched to a gene: 8. The V gene's germline CDR1 is DFQATT and CDR2 SNEGSKA (reference sequence). This CDR3 has 16 amino acids. The chain's CDR3 is CSARAIAGGPVGELFF. As DNA, the CDR3 is TGCAGTGCTAGAGCAATAGCGGGGGGGCCGGTCGGGGAGCTGTTTTTT.

This clonotype has a handful of counts. The V gene is TRBV27, the J gene TRBJ2-5; TRBD2 matches at 10 bases. This CDR3 region has 15 residues. After removal of 6 bases from V and 5 bases from J, the junction contained 9 bases not matched to a gene. CDR1 and CDR2 from the germline V gene are MNHEY and SMNVEV (reference sequence). CDR3: CASRSSGGAGETQYF. The CDR3 region has the DNA TGTGCCAGCAGGTCTAGCGGGGGAGCTGGGGAGACCCAGTACTTC.

This clonotype was detected many times. This rearrangement joins TRBV24-1 to TRBJ2-7, with D hard to call. Between the trimmed V and J ends, which lost 3 bases and 2 bases, there was a span of 10 bases. The CDR3 covers 14 residues. The V gene's germline CDR1 is KGHDR and CDR2 SFDVKD. For the CDR3, the DNA is TGTGCCACCAGTGATAGCCTAATACCCTACGAGCAGTACTTC. Translated: CATSDSLIPYEQYF.

V gene TRBV11-2 combines with J gene TRBJ1-1; TRBD1 aligns across 9 bases. Germline CDR1 and CDR2: SGHAT and FQNNGV. Trimming removed 5 bases from V and 4 bases from J; junction bases left unmatched: 8. The CDR3 is 15 amino acids. The CDR3 is CASSLRDRVGTEAFF. The CDR3 DNA reads TGTGCCAGCAGCCTCCGGGACAGGGTAGGCACTGAAGCTTTCTTT.

The chain links TRBV5-1 to TRBJ2-7; TRBD2 is a possible D gene (5 bases). The CDR3 has 13 residues. The V end was cut by 0 bases, the J end by 5 bases, with 9 bases between. From germline, CDR1 is SGHRS and CDR2 YFSETQ. CDR3: CASSLGSGNEQYF. DNA of the CDR3: TGCGCCAGCAGCTTGGGGTCCGGGAACGAGCAGTACTTC.

In its sample, this clonotype was seen many times. The gene calls are TRBV6-5 and TRBJ2-5, with D possibly being TRBD1 (6 bases). V was shortened by 2 bases and J by 2 bases, with 12 bases between the two germline ends. The CDR3 is 15 residues long. Looked up from germline, CDR1 is MNHEY and CDR2 is SVGAGI. The CDR3 loop is CASSYTRGRQETQYF. The CDR3 nucleotides read TGTGCCAGCAGTTACACGAGGGGGAGACAAGAGACCCAGTACTTC.

The J gene is TRBJ2-5, the V gene TRBV6-1; 9 nucleotides match TRBD1. This CDR3 region has 15 residues. The ends lost 6 bases at V and 5 bases at J; junction bases unmatched: 10. Germline CDR1 reads MNHNS; CDR2 reads SASEGT. The CDR3 nucleotides are TGTGCCAGCAGCCGGGACAGGGTTTACGTTGAGACCCAGTACTTC. The encoded protein is CASSRDRVYVETQYF.

V and J are TRBV6-1 and TRBJ1-2, with D unresolved. Trimming took 8 bases from V and 2 from J, leaving 15 bases between them. The CDR3 is made up of 14 amino acids. Germline V gene lookup returns CDR1 MNHNS and CDR2 SASEGT. CDR3 nucleotide sequence: TGTGCCAGCTTAACCGGGTCTGCCAACTATGGCTACACCTTC. This translates into CASLTGSANYGYTF.

In its sample, this clonotype was seen many times. DNA of the CDR3: TGTGCCAGCAGCTATACTAGCACAGATACGCAGTATTTT. Its translation is CASSYTSTDTQYF. The V and J genes are TRBV2 and TRBJ2-3; unclear D gene. Germline V gene sequence: CDR1 SNHLY, CDR2 FYNNEI. CDR3 length: 13 amino acids. V was pared by 6 bases and J by 0 bases, with 7 bases between.

This clonotype was recorded at least ten times. This chain uses TRBV20-1 with TRBJ1-5; D is unresolved. Trimming removed 4 bases from V and 1 base from J, with 11 bases in between. Germline values: CDR1 DFQATT, CDR2 SNEGSKA (reference sequence). The CDR3 totals 14 residues. The CDR3 region is CSAIPGGSNQPQHF. CDR3 bases: TGCAGTGCTATTCCGGGAGGGAGCAATCAGCCCCAGCATTTT.

The rearrangement links TRBV12-3 or TRBV12-4 to TRBJ1-1; D uncertain. Trimming stripped 7 bases from V and 2 bases from J, with 8 bases between. The CDR3 spans 12 residues. CDR3 amino acids: CASTWGNTEAFF. CDR3 in DNA: TGTGCCAGCACCTGGGGTAACACTGAAGCTTTCTTT.

The chain combines TRBV7-2 with TRBJ1-2; TRBD1 aligns across 7 bases. V lost 2 bases, J lost 8 bases, and 11 bases stayed unmatched. The germline CDR1 and CDR2 sequences are SGHTA and FQGNSA. This CDR3 spans 15 amino acids. The chain's CDR3 is CASSLMEWTGPGYTF. CDR3 in DNA: TGTGCCAGCAGCTTAATGGAATGGACAGGACCAGGCTACACCTTC.

Ten or more counts support this clonotype. The chain is built from TRBV4-1 and TRBJ2-5, with D perhaps being TRBD1 or TRBD2 (5 bases each). The CDR3 totals 17 residues. Trimming shortened V by 0 bases and J by 0 bases, and 14 bases separated the two germline ends. The V gene's germline CDR1 is MGHRA and CDR2 YSYEKL. CDR3 DNA: TGCGCCAGCAGCCAAGAGTGGTGGGACCACAACCAAGAGACCCAGTACTTC. Translated: CASSQEWWDHNQETQYF.

This clonotype has a single count. The chain combines TRBV10-3 with TRBJ1-1; D uncertain. V lost 8 bases and J 1 base, leaving 14 bases between the germline ends. Germline loops: CDR1 ENHRY, CDR2 SYGVKD. The CDR3 consists of 14 residues. CDR3 in DNA: TGTGCCATCGCCCCTACAGCTTCGAACACTGAAGCTTTCTTT. It encodes CAIAPTASNTEAFF.

This clonotype appeared many times. The chain is built from TRBV11-2 and TRBJ1-1; D may be TRBD1 (6 bases). V was shortened by 2 bases and J by 1 base, with 17 bases between the two germline ends. The CDR3 is 17 residues long. In germline, CDR1 is SGHAT, CDR2 FQNNGV. The CDR3 region has the DNA TGTGCCAGCAGCTTAAGAGGACAGCACCTAGGGAACACTGAAGCTTTCTTT. It yields the protein CASSLRGQHLGNTEAFF.

In its sample, this clonotype was seen many times. The J gene is TRBJ2-2, the V gene TRBV4-2; D gene uncertain. V was shortened by 0 bases and J by 4 bases, with 9 bases between the two germline ends. The CDR3 spans 15 residues. Germline V gene lookup returns CDR1 LGHNA and CDR2 YNFKEQ. The CDR3 sequence: CASSQDLEPTGELFF. In DNA form, the CDR3 reads TGTGCCAGCAGCCAAGATCTGGAACCCACCGGGGAGCTGTTTTTT.

This chain links TRBV6-1 with TRBJ1-2, with a possible D match to TRBD1 (5 bases). From germline, CDR1 is MNHNS and CDR2 SASEGT. CDR3 length equals 14 residues. V lost 7 bases and J 5 bases, leaving 17 bases between the germline ends. The CDR3 reads CASTSMGGDYGYTF. CDR3 DNA sequence: TGTGCCAGCACCTCGATGGGGGGGGATTATGGCTACACCTTC.

This clonotype has at least ten counts. The chain has TRBV12-3 or TRBV12-4 and TRBJ1-1; D is unclear. V was shortened by 7 bases and J by 1 base, with 19 bases between the two germline ends. The CDR3 covers 16 residues. The CDR3 DNA follows: TGTGCCAGCACCTTTAACGGGTGGATTCAGAACACTGAAGCTTTCTTT. Amino acids: CASTFNGWIQNTEAFF.

This clonotype was seen repeatedly, ten times or more. J is TRBJ2-7 and V is TRBV6-2 or TRBV6-3; D unclear. The CDR3 contains 14 residues. In germline, CDR1 is MNHEY, CDR2 SVGEGT. Trimming removed 2 bases at V and 2 bases at J, with 10 bases between. CDR3 loop: CASSYGAEAYEQYF. In DNA, the CDR3 is TGTGCCAGCAGTTACGGAGCAGAGGCCTACGAGCAGTACTTC.

This chain connects TRBV12-5 to TRBJ2-5, with D uncertain. This CDR3 is built from 13 residues. Looked up from germline, CDR1 is LGHNT and CDR2 is FRNRAP. Trimming took off 5 bases at V and 0 bases at J, with 7 bases between the two ends. CDR3 in DNA: TGTGCTAGTGGTCAGTCGTACCAAGAGACCCAGTACTTC. This gives the protein CASGQSYQETQYF.

This clonotype was detected only a few times. The CDR3 bases are TGTGCCAGCAGTTGGACAGGCGGGGGGACTTGGGGCTATGGCTACACCTTC. As protein: CASSWTGGGTWGYGYTF. The V gene is TRBV27, the J gene TRBJ1-2, with 7 bases matching TRBD1. Germline loops: CDR1 MNHEY, CDR2 SMNVEV (reference sequence). The CDR3 is 17 amino acids. V gave up 4 bases and J gave up 4 bases; unmatched junction bases: 15.